This T cell receptor (beta chain) was retrieved from a study of T cell changes during pregnancy in multiple sclerosis. TCRdb keeps only in-frame clones here, not all; method: immunoSEQ multiplex PCR. The sample consists of some 25,000 clones, more than 75% of them appearing once. The CDR3 extends over 16 amino acids. The V gene lost 4 bases and the J gene lost 8 bases, with 18 bases spanning the gap. The germline gives CDR1 LNHDA, CDR2 SQIVND (reference sequence). This specimen consisted of CD4+ T cells from peripheral blood mononuclear cells, obtained in the first trimester of pregnancy. This TCR derives from a female donor in good health, enrolled as a control in a pregnancy study. The chain couples TRBV19 to TRBJ1-6; D may be TRBD1 (6 bases). Here the CDR3 reads CASSTPQGLGDSPLHF. In nucleotides, the CDR3 is TGTGCCAGTAGTACTCCACAGGGTCTGGGTGATTCACCCCTCCACTTT.